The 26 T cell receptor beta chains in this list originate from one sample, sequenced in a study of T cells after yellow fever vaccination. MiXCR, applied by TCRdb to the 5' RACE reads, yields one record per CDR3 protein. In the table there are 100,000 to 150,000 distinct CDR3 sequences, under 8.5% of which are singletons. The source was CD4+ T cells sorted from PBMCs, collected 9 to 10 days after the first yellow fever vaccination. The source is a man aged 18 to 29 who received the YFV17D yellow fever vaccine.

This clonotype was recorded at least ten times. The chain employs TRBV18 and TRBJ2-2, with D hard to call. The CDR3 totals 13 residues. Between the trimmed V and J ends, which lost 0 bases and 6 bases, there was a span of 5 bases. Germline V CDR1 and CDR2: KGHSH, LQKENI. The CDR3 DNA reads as TGTGCCAGCTCACCACCGGTCGCCGGGGAGCTGTTTTTT. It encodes CASSPPVAGELFF.

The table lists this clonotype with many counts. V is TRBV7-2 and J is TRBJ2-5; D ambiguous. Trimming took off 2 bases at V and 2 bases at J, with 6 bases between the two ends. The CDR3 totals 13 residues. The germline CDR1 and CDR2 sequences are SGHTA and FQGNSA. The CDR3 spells CASSLTTQETQYF. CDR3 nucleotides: TGTGCCAGCAGCTTAACCACTCAAGAGACCCAGTACTTC.

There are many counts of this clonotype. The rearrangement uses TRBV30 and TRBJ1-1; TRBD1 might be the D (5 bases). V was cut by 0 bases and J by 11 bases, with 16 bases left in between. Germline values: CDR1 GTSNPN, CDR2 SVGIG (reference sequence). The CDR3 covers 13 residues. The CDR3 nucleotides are TGTGCCTGGAGTGTCCAGGGTTCCCCCCGGGCTTTCTTT. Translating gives CAWSVQGSPRAFF.

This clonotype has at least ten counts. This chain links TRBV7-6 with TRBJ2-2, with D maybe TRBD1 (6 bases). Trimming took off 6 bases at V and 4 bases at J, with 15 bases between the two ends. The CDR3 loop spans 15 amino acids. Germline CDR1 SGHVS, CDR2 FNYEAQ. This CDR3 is CASRSRQELTGELFF. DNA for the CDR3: TGTGCCAGCAGATCCCGACAGGAGCTCACCGGGGAGCTGTTTTTT.

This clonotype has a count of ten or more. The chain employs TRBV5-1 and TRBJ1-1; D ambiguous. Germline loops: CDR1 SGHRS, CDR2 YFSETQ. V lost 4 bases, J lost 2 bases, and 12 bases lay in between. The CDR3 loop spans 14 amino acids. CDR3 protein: CASSLYGVNTEAFF. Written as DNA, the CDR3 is TGCGCCAGCAGCCTATACGGGGTAAACACTGAAGCTTTCTTT. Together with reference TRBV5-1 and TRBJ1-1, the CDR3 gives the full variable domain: KAGVTQTPRYLIKTRGQQVTLSCSPISGHRSVSWYQQTPGQGLQFLFEYFSETQRNKGNFPGRFSGRQFSNSRSEMNVSTLELGDSALYLCASSLYGVNTEAFFGQGTRLTVV.

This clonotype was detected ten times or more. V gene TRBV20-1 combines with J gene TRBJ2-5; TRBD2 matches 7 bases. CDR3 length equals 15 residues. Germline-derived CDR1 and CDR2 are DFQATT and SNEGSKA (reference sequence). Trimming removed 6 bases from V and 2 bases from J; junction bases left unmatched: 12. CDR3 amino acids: CSAEGNGGGQETQYF. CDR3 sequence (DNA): TGCAGTGCGGAGGGGAACGGCGGGGGTCAAGAGACCCAGTACTTC.

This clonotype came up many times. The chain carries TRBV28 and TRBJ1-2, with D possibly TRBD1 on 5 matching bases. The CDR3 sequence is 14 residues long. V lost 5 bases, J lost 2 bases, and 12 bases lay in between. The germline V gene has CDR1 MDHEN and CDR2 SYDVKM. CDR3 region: CASSPGTENYGYTF. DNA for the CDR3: TGTGCCAGCAGTCCCGGGACTGAAAACTATGGCTACACCTTC.

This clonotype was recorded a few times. The CDR3 loop is CASSVSPNTGELFF. CDR3 coding DNA: TGTGCCAGTAGTGTGTCTCCGAACACCGGGGAGCTGTTTTTT. The chain carries TRBV19 and TRBJ2-2; D remains unclear. Germline loops: CDR1 LNHDA, CDR2 SQIVND (reference sequence). Trimming took 5 bases from V and 0 from J, leaving 7 bases between them. This CDR3 spans 14 amino acids.

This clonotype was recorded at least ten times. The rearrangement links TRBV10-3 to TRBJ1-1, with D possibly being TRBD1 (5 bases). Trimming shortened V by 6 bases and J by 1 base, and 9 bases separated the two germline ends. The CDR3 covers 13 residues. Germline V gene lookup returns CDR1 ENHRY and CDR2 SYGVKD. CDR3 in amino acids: CAISDSQNTEAFF. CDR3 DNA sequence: TGTGCCATCAGCGACAGCCAGAACACTGAAGCTTTCTTT.

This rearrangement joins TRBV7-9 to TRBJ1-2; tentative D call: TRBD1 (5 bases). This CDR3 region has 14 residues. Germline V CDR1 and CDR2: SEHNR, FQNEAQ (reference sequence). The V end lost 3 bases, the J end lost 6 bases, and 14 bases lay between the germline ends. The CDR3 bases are TGTGCCAGCAGCTTTCCCGCAGGGAGAGATGGCTACACCTTC. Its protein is CASSFPAGRDGYTF.

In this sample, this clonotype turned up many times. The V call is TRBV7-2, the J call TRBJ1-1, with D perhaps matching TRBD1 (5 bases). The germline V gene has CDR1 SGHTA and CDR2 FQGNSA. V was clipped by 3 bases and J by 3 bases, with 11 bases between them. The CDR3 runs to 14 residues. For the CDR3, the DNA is TGTGCCAGCAGCTTTCAATCCAGGGACACTGAAGCTTTCTTT. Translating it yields CASSFQSRDTEAFF.

The CDR3 nucleotides read TGTGCCAGCCAGACCAGCGGGGTCGTAAAAGAGACCCAGTACTTC. Translating gives CASQTSGVVKETQYF. This chain connects TRBV4-2 to TRBJ2-5, with 7 bases identical to TRBD2. This CDR3 spans 15 amino acids. Germline V gene sequence: CDR1 LGHNA, CDR2 YNFKEQ. Trimming cost V 8 bases and J 3 bases; bases outside gene matches: 12.

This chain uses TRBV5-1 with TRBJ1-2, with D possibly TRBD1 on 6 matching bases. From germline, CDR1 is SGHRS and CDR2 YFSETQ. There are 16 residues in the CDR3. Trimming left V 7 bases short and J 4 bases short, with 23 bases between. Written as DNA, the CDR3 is TGCGCCAGCCCCCCCCCGCGGACAGAAACCTTCTATGGCTACACCTTC. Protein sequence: CASPPPRTETFYGYTF.

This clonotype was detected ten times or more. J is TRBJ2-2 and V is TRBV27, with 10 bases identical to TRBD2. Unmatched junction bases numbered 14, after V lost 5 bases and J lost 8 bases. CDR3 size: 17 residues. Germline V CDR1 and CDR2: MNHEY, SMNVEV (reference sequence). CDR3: CASSPPRAGGLLGELFF. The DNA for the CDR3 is TGTGCCAGCAGTCCGCCCAGAGCGGGGGGGCTGTTAGGGGAGCTGTTTTTT.

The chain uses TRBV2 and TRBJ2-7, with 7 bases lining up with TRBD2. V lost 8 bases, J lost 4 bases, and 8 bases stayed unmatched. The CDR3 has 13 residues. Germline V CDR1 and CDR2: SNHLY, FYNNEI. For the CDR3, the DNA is TGTGCCAGCGGCGGGGGAAGAGGGTACGAGCAGTACGTC. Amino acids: CASGGGRGYEQYV.

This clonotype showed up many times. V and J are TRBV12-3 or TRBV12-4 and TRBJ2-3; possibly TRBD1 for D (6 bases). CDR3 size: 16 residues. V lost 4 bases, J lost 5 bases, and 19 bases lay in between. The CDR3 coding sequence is TGTGCCAGCAGTTCCGAAGGGGGACCGCCGGGAGATACGCAGTATTTT. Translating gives CASSSEGGPPGDTQYF.

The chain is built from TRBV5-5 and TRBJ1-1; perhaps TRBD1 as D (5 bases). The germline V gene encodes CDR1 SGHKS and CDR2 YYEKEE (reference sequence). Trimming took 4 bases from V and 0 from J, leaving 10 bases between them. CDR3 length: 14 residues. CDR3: CASSPGPLNTEAFF. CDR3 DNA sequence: TGTGCCAGCAGCCCGGGACCGTTGAACACTGAAGCTTTCTTT. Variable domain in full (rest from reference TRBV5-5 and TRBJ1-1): DAGVTQSPTHLIKTRGQQVTLRCSPISGHKSVSWYQQVLGQGPQFIFQYYEKEERGRGNFPDRFSARQFPNYSSELNVNALLLGDSALYLCASSPGPLNTEAFFGQGTRLTVV.

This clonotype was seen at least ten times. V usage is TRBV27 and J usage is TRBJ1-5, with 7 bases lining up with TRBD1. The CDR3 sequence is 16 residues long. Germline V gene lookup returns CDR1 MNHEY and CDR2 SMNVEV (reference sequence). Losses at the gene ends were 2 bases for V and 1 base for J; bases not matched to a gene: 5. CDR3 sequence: CASSLVGTASNQPQHF. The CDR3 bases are TGTGCCAGCAGTTTAGTTGGGACAGCCAGCAATCAGCCCCAGCATTTT.

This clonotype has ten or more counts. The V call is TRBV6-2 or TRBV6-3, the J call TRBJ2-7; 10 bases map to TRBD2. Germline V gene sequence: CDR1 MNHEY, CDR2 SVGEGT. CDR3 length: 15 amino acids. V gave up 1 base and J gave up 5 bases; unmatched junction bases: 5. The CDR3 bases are TGTGCCAGCAGTTACTTCGAGCGGGGGGGCGACGAGCAGTACTTC. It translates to CASSYFERGGDEQYF.

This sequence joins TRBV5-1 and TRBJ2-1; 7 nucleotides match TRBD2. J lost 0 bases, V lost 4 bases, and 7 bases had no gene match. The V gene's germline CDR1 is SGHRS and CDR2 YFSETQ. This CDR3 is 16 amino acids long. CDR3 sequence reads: CASSGVGGGSYNEQFF. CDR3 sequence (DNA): TGCGCCAGCAGCGGTGTTGGGGGGGGCTCCTACAATGAGCAGTTCTTC.

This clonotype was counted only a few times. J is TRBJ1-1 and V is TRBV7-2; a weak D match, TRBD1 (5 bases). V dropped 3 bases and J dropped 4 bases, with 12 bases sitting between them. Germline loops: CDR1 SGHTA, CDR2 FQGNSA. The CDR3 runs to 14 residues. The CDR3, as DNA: TGTGCCAGCAGCTTGCGGGGGGGGGTCACTGAAGCTTTCTTT. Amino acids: CASSLRGGVTEAFF.

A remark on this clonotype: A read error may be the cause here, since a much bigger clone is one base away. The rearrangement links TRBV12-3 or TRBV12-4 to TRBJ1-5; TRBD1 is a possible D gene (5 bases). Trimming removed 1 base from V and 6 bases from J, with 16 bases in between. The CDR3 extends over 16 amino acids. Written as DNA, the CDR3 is TGTGCCAGCAGTTTAGATAGGGGTGGCCGCAGTCAGCCCCAGCATTTT. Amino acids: CASSLDRGGRSQPQHF.

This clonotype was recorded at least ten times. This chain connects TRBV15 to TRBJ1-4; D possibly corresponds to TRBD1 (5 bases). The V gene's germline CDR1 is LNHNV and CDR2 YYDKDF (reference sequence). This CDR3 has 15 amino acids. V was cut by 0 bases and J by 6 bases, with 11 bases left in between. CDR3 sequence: CATSRDRAWDEKLFF. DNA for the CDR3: TGTGCCACCAGCAGAGACAGGGCCTGGGATGAAAAACTGTTTTTT.

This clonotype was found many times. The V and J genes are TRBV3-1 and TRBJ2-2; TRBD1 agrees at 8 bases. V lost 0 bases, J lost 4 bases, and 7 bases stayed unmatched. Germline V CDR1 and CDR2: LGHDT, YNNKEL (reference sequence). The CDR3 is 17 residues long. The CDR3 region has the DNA TGTGCCAGCAGCCAAGATCTGGGCAGGGGGCGCACCGGGGAGCTGTTTTTT. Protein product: CASSQDLGRGRTGELFF.

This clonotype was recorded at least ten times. For the CDR3, the DNA is TGTGCCAGCAGCCGAAGTGGCGGCACAGATACGCAGTATTTT. Residues: CASSRSGGTDTQYF. The J gene is TRBJ2-3, the V gene TRBV3-1; D gene uncertain. The CDR3 is made up of 14 amino acids. Looked up from germline, CDR1 is LGHDT and CDR2 is YNNKEL (reference sequence). The V end was cut by 4 bases, the J end by 1 base, with 9 bases between.

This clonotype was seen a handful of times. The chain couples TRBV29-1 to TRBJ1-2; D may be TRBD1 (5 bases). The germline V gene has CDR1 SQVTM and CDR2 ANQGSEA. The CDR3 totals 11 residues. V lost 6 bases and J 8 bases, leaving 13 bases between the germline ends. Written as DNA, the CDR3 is TGCAGCGTCGGGGGAATTGGAGGCTACACCTTC. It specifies CSVGGIGGYTF. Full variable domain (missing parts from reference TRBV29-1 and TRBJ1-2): SAVISQKPSRDICQRGTSLTIQCQVDSQVTMMFWYRQQPGQSLTLIATANQGSEATYESGFVIDKFPISRPNLTFSTLTVSNMSPEDSSIYLCSVGGIGGYTFGSGTRLTVV.